This T cell receptor beta chain came from a study of T cells in Graves' hyperthyroidism and ophthalmopathy. From RNA transcripts, TCR beta CDR3 regions were amplified. Researchers ran a first-round RT-PCR on the TCR CDR3 using the HTBI primer set. MiXCR, run by TCRdb on the multiplex PCR reads, gives a single entry per CDR3 protein. In the table there are roughly 170,000 distinct CDR3 sequences, over 15% of which are singletons. The authors deemed Graves' hyperthyroidism stable absent ophthalmopathy progression within 18 months. Patients aged 18 to 65 with hyperthyroidism were newly diagnosed, with duration under 2 months. Points from the study as a whole: A model using 13 V-J features told ophthalmopathy apart from stable hyperthyroidism. Ophthalmopathy was predicted by the model a median of roughly 6 months ahead of onset.

About this clonotype itself: The antigen is undetermined.

The V gene's germline CDR1 is GTSNPN and CDR2 SVGIG (reference sequence). This CDR3 is 8 amino acids long. The sequenced sample was blood. This TCR was sampled from a woman between 50 and 59 years old with Graves' hyperthyroidism. The V gene is TRBV30, the J gene TRBJ1-2; D remains ambiguous. This chain's CDR3 is CALYGYTF. The CDR3 nucleotides are TGTGCTCTTTATGGCTACACCTTC.